This TCR beta chain was recorded in a study of shared clonotypes between healthy human individuals. Background on the study: Researchers drew samples from a couple of women and a few men aged 18 to 49.

About this clone itself: The antigen remains unidentified.

Genomic DNA of each subset was evenly split across several immunoSEQ plates. Only in-frame clones appear in the TCRdb table, and some are missing; sequencing was by immunoSEQ multiplex PCR. The sample has approximately 250,000 clones, over 50% seen once. Overall study results and limits: Rarefaction gave evidence that sorted-subset sequencing remained incomplete despite large depth.

This clonotype was obtained from a man between 25 and 39 years old in good health. The sequenced material came from memory CD4+ T cells sorted from blood. This sample's subset: CD45RA-negative fraction.

The CDR3 loop is CASSITPGSSANEQFF. In DNA, the CDR3 is TGTGCCAGTAGTATAACTCCGGGGAGTTCAGCCAATGAGCAGTTCTTC. The chain combines TRBV19 with TRBJ2-1; TRBD2 is a possible D gene (5 bases). The CDR3 runs 16 residues. V lost 2 bases to trimming and J lost 6 bases, with 17 bases between them. Germline values: CDR1 LNHDA, CDR2 SQIVND (reference sequence). Based on the CDR3 plus reference TRBV19 and TRBJ2-1, the full variable domain is DGGITQSPKYLFRKEGQNVTLSCEQNLNHDAMYWYRQDPGQGLRLIYYSQIVNDFQKGDIAEGYSVSREKKESFPLTVTSAQKNPTAFYLCASSITPGSSANEQFFGPGTRLTVL.